This T cell receptor (beta chain) was captured by sequencing in a study of Ad26.COV2.S vaccination and SARS-CoV-2 variants. The J segment lost 5 bases and the V segment lost 4 bases, leaving 9 bases of the junction unmatched. Germline assignment: CDR1 SGHTA and CDR2 FQGTGA. The CDR3 extends over 15 amino acids. Data came from immunoSEQ multiplex PCR; TCRdb stores just in-frame clones and leaves some out. The sample records about 420,000 clones, around nine tenths being singletons. This clone was observed a single time. The treatment: over 15 received Ad26.COV2.S at low or high dose, single or two shots; several received placebo; per-sample allocation not given. The samples date from day 63 after the first vaccine or placebo injection.

This chain connects TRBV7-3 to TRBJ2-3, with 7 positions matching TRBD2. This clonotype originated in a person between 18 and 65 years old who received the Ad26.COV2.S COVID-19 vaccine or a placebo. The sample consisted of peripheral blood, taken in a trial of Ad26.COV2.S vaccine versus placebo. In nucleotides, the CDR3 is TGTGCCAGCAGCTATCTAGCGGCCGGGGTAGATACGCAGTATTTT. Protein sequence: CASSYLAAGVDTQYF.